A single sample gave rise to the 12 T cell receptor beta chains below, sequenced in a study of human T cells and chemical hapten exposure. TCRdb re-called the RACE reads through MiXCR, storing one row per CDR3 protein. The table records 240,000 or so distinct CDR3 sequences, about 8.1% of them present only once. Time point denoted: pre-sensitization, week 0. Specified treatment: therapeutic diphenylcyclopropenone sensitization with weekly scalp DPC. The sample consisted of whole blood, taken in connection with sensitization to the hapten diphenylcyclopropenone (DPC). Every receptor here comes from a woman aged 40 to 49 with alopecia areata. Some clones in this sample may be carry-over from other donors' samples.

This chain uses TRBV27 with TRBJ2-1; 14 bases align to TRBD2. Germline V gene lookup returns CDR1 MNHEY and CDR2 SMNVEV (reference sequence). This CDR3 is 18 amino acids long. Trimming at V came to 5 bases and at J to 6 bases, leaving 12 bases not matched to a gene. The CDR3 region has the DNA TGTGCCAGCAGTCTTCCCCCGACTAGCGGGAGGGGAGCCAATGAGCAGTTCTTC. Amino acids: CASSLPPTSGRGANEQFF.

This chain uses TRBV5-1 with TRBJ2-7; D remains ambiguous. The germline gives CDR1 SGHRS, CDR2 YFSETQ. V shed 0 bases and J shed 6 bases, with 10 bases lying between them. CDR3 length: 13 amino acids. The CDR3 DNA is TGCGCCAGCAGCTTGGACCCTCAGCGCGAGCAGTACTTC. It is translated as CASSLDPQREQYF.

This sequence joins TRBV20-1 and TRBJ2-3; D gene uncertain. Per germline, CDR1 DFQATT and CDR2 SNEGSKA (reference sequence). The germline V and J ends were trimmed by 3 bases and 4 bases, with 8 bases remaining between them. The CDR3 loop spans 12 amino acids. The CDR3 loop is CSARPFADTQYF. In nucleotides, the CDR3 is TGCAGTGCTAGGCCTTTTGCAGATACGCAGTATTTT.

This chain connects TRBV27 to TRBJ2-7; D is unclear. This CDR3 comprises 11 residues. Per the germline V gene, CDR1 is MNHEY and CDR2 is SMNVEV (reference sequence). V shed 7 bases and J shed 7 bases, with 11 bases lying between them. Written as DNA, the CDR3 is TGTGCCAGCAATTCTGGGATTGAGCAGTACTTC. Amino acids: CASNSGIEQYF.

V is TRBV6-4 and J is TRBJ2-1; 8 positions agree with TRBD1. The germline V gene has CDR1 MRHNA and CDR2 SNTAGT. The CDR3 sequence is 15 residues long. Trimming took 5 bases from V and 3 from J; bases not matched to a gene: 6. The CDR3 loop is CASSLQGAGYNEQFF. DNA for the CDR3: TGTGCCAGCAGTCTTCAGGGGGCAGGCTACAATGAGCAGTTCTTC.

This clonotype was found a few times. The gene calls are TRBV7-2 and TRBJ2-3; possibly TRBD1 for D (5 bases). CDR1 is SGHTA, CDR2 FQGNSA, per germline. This CDR3 comprises 16 residues. The ends were cut back, 1 base at V and 0 bases at J, with 11 bases in the middle. CDR3 loop: CASSLEGRPSTDTQYF. The CDR3 region has the DNA TGTGCCAGCAGCTTAGAGGGGCGGCCTAGCACAGATACGCAGTATTTT.

This clonotype was picked up many times. The chain carries TRBV7-2 and TRBJ2-4; D unresolved. CDR1 and CDR2 (germline): SGHTA, FQGNSA. V lost 1 base and J 0 bases, leaving 13 bases between the germline ends. This CDR3 comprises 17 residues. In DNA form, the CDR3 reads TGTGCCAGCAGCTTAGGGCCGGACGGGTTAGCCAAAAACATTCAGTACTTC. This sequence encodes CASSLGPDGLAKNIQYF.

This clonotype was seen at least ten times. V is TRBV29-1 and J is TRBJ2-7, with D possibly TRBD1 on 6 matching bases. CDR3 size: 12 residues. CDR1 is SQVTM, CDR2 ANQGSEA, per germline. Trimming took off 5 bases at V and 7 bases at J, with 15 bases between the two ends. The chain's CDR3 is CSVNTGKREQYF. The CDR3, as DNA: TGCAGCGTTAATACAGGGAAGAGAGAGCAGTACTTC.

This clonotype was recorded at least ten times. This chain links TRBV6-5 with TRBJ2-7; D might be TRBD2 (6 bases). The CDR3 has 16 amino acids. Germline V gene data show CDR1 as MNHEY and CDR2 as SVGAGI. Trimming removed 0 bases from V and 5 bases from J, with 17 bases in between. The CDR3 protein is CASSYSNAGGTHEQYF. The CDR3 nucleotides read TGTGCCAGCAGTTACTCGAACGCTGGCGGGACCCACGAGCAGTACTTC.

This clonotype was picked up many times. CDR3: CASRAGGRGLGELFF. CDR3 sequence (DNA): TGTGCCAGCAGAGCAGGGGGTCGGGGATTAGGGGAGCTGTTTTTT. The chain uses TRBV6-5 and TRBJ2-2, with TRBD1 matching 7 bases. The CDR3 is made up of 15 amino acids. The germline V gene has CDR1 MNHEY and CDR2 SVGAGI. Losses at the gene ends were 6 bases for V and 8 bases for J; bases not matched to a gene: 12.

The gene calls are TRBV28 and TRBJ2-7; 8 nucleotides agree with TRBD1. V gave up 4 bases and J gave up 6 bases; unmatched junction bases: 17. The CDR3 runs to 17 residues. Germline V lookup: CDR1 MDHEN, CDR2 SYDVKM. The CDR3 region has the DNA TGTGCCAGCAGTTCCGGACAAAGGACAGGGTCCTATTTCGAGCAGTACTTC. Its protein product is CASSSGQRTGSYFEQYF.

The chain couples TRBV7-9 to TRBJ1-2; D is unresolved. Germline CDR1 is SEHNR and CDR2 is FQNEAQ (reference sequence). There are 15 residues in the CDR3. The ends were cut back, 2 bases at V and 1 base at J, with 11 bases in the middle. The CDR3 reads CASSLRPSLNYGYTF. CDR3 in DNA: TGTGCCAGCAGCTTACGCCCGTCTCTTAACTATGGCTACACCTTC.